Below, 26 T cell receptor beta chains from the same sample are listed, as sequenced in a study of cytomegalovirus exposure and HLA in healthy donors. Amplification used 60 Vbeta primers and 13 Jbeta primers. Assay: immunoSEQ multiplex PCR; the TCRdb copy retains only in-frame clones and omits some. The table shows 150,000 to 200,000 clones, with 65% to 70% occurring only once. What was sequenced was PBMCs. The receptor set was obtained from a woman aged 18-29 years in good health and CMV-seropositive.

For the CDR3, the DNA is TGCAGTGCTCTGGGGGGTTGGGGCTACACCTTC. It specifies CSALGGWGYTF. This rearrangement joins TRBV20-1 to TRBJ1-2, with a tentative D call TRBD1 (5 bases). V dropped 5 bases and J dropped 8 bases, with 12 bases sitting between them. CDR3 length: 11 amino acids. Germline lookup yields CDR1 DFQATT and CDR2 SNEGSKA (reference sequence).

The gene calls are TRBV11-2 and TRBJ2-7; TRBD1 is a possible D gene (5 bases). CDR1 is SGHAT and CDR2 is FQNNGV in the germline V gene. The germline V and J ends were trimmed by 1 base and 0 bases, with 7 bases remaining between them. This CDR3 is built from 14 residues. The DNA for the CDR3 is TGTGCCAGCAGCTTAGGACAGAGCTCCTACGAGCAGTACTTC. Translating it yields CASSLGQSSYEQYF.

The chain employs TRBV4-2 and TRBJ1-2; a possible D gene is TRBD1 (5 bases). Trimming took 2 bases from V and 3 from J, leaving 13 bases between them. From germline, CDR1 is LGHNA and CDR2 YNFKEQ. The CDR3 runs 15 residues. Here the CDR3 DNA reads TGTGCCAGCAGCCAATCCCGGGGGACCGACTATGGCTACACCTTC. Encoded protein: CASSQSRGTDYGYTF.

The count of this clone is one. The chain combines TRBV14 with TRBJ2-7; weak D call: TRBD1 (6 bases). Germline CDR1 is SGHDN and CDR2 is FVKESK. V was trimmed by 6 bases and J by 3 bases, leaving 6 bases between them. This CDR3 has 11 amino acids. The CDR3 here is CASRQGYEQYF. The DNA of the CDR3 is TGTGCCAGCAGACAGGGCTACGAGCAGTACTTC.

The chain joins TRBV28 to TRBJ2-5, with 7 bases identical to TRBD1. The J call may be faulty, since TRBJ2-7 better matches the DNA end. Germline lookup yields CDR1 MDHEN and CDR2 SYDVKM. The CDR3 sequence is 14 residues long. DNA of the CDR3: TGTGCCAGCAGACCCGGACAGGCGCGCTACGAGCAGTACTTC. It codes for CASRPGQARYEQYF.

The chain joins TRBV6-1 to TRBJ2-5, with 8 positions matching TRBD2. The DNA end favors TRBJ2-7, so the J call may be wrong. The germline V gene encodes CDR1 MNHNS and CDR2 SASEGT. This CDR3 has 15 residues. The CDR3 reads CASTLSGAGTYEQYF. CDR3 in DNA: TGTGCCAGCACCCTTAGCGGGGCCGGGACCTACGAGCAGTACTTC.

The chain employs TRBV6-6 and TRBJ1-1, with 8 nucleotides matching TRBD1. Germline lookup yields CDR1 MNHNY and CDR2 SVGAGI (reference sequence). Trimming at V came to 7 bases and at J to 4 bases, leaving 5 bases not matched to a gene. CDR3 length: 13 residues. The CDR3 here is CASKRQGSTEAFF. For the CDR3, the DNA is TGTGCCAGCAAGAGACAGGGGAGCACTGAAGCTTTCTTT.

The chain combines TRBV6-1 with TRBJ1-5, with TRBD1 matching over 9 bases. The V and J ends lost 7 bases and 1 base, in that order; junction bases with no gene match: 5. CDR3 length equals 15 residues. Per germline, CDR1 MNHNS and CDR2 SASEGT. The CDR3 reads CASTGTGWSNQPQHF. CDR3 DNA sequence: TGTGCCAGCACCGGGACAGGGTGGAGCAATCAGCCCCAGCATTTT.

The chain combines TRBV6-6 with TRBJ1-3, with a tentative D call TRBD1 (6 bases). The CDR3 totals 16 residues. Trimming pared 4 bases from V and 2 bases from J, leaving 15 bases between. CDR1 MNHNY and CDR2 SVGAGI come from the germline V gene (reference sequence). CDR3 DNA: TGTGCCAGCAGTTTCAGATCAGGGGTAACTGGAAACACCATATATTTT. Amino acid sequence: CASSFRSGVTGNTIYF.

The V call is TRBV27, the J call TRBJ2-1; D gene ambiguous. Germline-derived CDR1 and CDR2 are MNHEY and SMNVEV (reference sequence). Deletions cut 3 bases from V and 5 bases from J, with 11 bases between. The CDR3 length is 14 residues. CDR3 nucleotides: TGTGCCAGCAGTTTCCGGATAGCTGACAATGAGCAGTTCTTC. Translation: CASSFRIADNEQFF.

The chain recombines TRBV6-1 with TRBJ1-4; D gene uncertain. The CDR3 is made up of 14 amino acids. V lost 2 bases and J 8 bases, leaving 12 bases between the germline ends. The germline gives CDR1 MNHNS, CDR2 SASEGT. CDR3 coding DNA: TGTGCCAGCAGTGAAAATACGGCGCGGGAAAAACTGTTTTTT. It encodes CASSENTAREKLFF.

The table lists this clone with a few counts. One end of the junction is discordant with germline, which a read error may explain. The chain links TRBV5-4 to TRBJ2-1; 10 positions match TRBD2. CDR1 and CDR2 from the germline V gene are SGHNT and YYREEE (reference sequence). The CDR3 runs 14 residues. CDR3 in DNA: TGTGCCGGCAGGGAGGCTAGCGGGGGCGATGAGCAGTTCTTC. Its protein product is CAGREASGGDEQFF.

The chain has TRBV7-8 and TRBJ2-7; 10 bases are shared with TRBD1. This CDR3 spans 14 amino acids. The germline V gene has CDR1 SGHVS and CDR2 FQNEAQ. This CDR3 reads CAGQPGQGSYEQYF. The CDR3 DNA is TGTGCTGGGCAGCCGGGACAGGGGAGTTACGAGCAGTACTTC.

This clone was detected only a few times. An end of the junction differs from the germline gene, which may be a read error. The chain joins TRBV7-7 to TRBJ2-7; D call uncertain. CDR1 and CDR2 (germline): SSHAT, FNYEAQ (reference sequence). The CDR3 covers 12 residues. The CDR3 nucleotides are TGTGCTAGCAGCCGCGGCGGCTACGAGCAGTACTTC. Translated, it gives CASSRGGYEQYF.

The V gene is TRBV9, the J gene TRBJ1-5, with a possible D match to TRBD1 (6 bases). Trimming removed 4 bases at V and 3 bases at J, with 14 bases between. The CDR3 covers 15 residues. Germline values: CDR1 SGDLS, CDR2 YYNGEE. The CDR3 nucleotides read TGTGCCAGCAGCCGAGGGGGGGGCTCCAATCAGCCCCAGCATTTT. This translates into CASSRGGGSNQPQHF.

The J gene is TRBJ2-1, the V gene TRBV7-3, with D unclear. Trimming removed 2 bases from V and 2 bases from J, with 10 bases in between. This CDR3 comprises 15 residues. Germline assignment: CDR1 SGHTA and CDR2 FQGTGA. CDR3 bases: TGTGCCAGCAGCTTACCCGACACCCCCTACAATGAGCAGTTCTTC. Translation: CASSLPDTPYNEQFF.

The chain couples TRBV4-2 to TRBJ2-1; maybe TRBD2 (6 bases). V lost 0 bases, J lost 8 bases, and 14 bases lay in between. CDR3 length: 15 residues. The V gene's germline CDR1 is LGHNA and CDR2 YNFKEQ. CDR3 sequence (DNA): TGTGCCAGCAGCCAAGAAATGGACTACGCCGATGAGCAGTTCTTC. Its protein product is CASSQEMDYADEQFF.

This clone occurred a few times. This chain joins TRBV28 and TRBJ2-7; a weak D match, TRBD1 (6 bases). Trimming stripped 5 bases from V and 2 bases from J, with 16 bases between. This CDR3 has 15 residues. The germline V gene has CDR1 MDHEN and CDR2 SYDVKM. CDR3 region: CASSLYRDITYEQYF. CDR3 sequence (DNA): TGTGCCAGCAGTCTATACCGGGACATAACCTACGAGCAGTACTTC. The full variable domain, rest sourced from reference TRBV28 and TRBJ2-7, is DVKVTQSSRYLVKRTGEKVFLECVQDMDHENMFWYRQDPGLGLRLIYFSYDVKMKEKGDIPEGYSVSREKKERFSLILESASTNQTSMYLCASSLYRDITYEQYFGPGTRLTVT.

The V and J genes are TRBV6-6 and TRBJ2-1; 8 bases are a match to TRBD1. V shed 5 bases, J shed 6 bases, and the junction held 6 bases outside the gene matches. The CDR3 runs 14 residues. Per the germline V gene, CDR1 is MNHNY and CDR2 is SVGAGI (reference sequence). The CDR3 region is CASSGGRGPNEQFF. CDR3 DNA: TGTGCCAGCAGTGGGGGCAGGGGGCCCAATGAGCAGTTCTTC.

V gene TRBV7-9 combines with J gene TRBJ2-7; a weak D match, TRBD1 (6 bases). This CDR3 is built from 14 residues. Germline V gene data show CDR1 as SEHNR and CDR2 as FQNEAQ (reference sequence). V dropped 4 bases and J dropped 6 bases, with 16 bases sitting between them. Here the CDR3 DNA reads TGTGCCAGCAGCTCCCGAGGGGGTTCGGGCGAGCAGTACTTC. As protein: CASSSRGGSGEQYF.

The chain links TRBV2 to TRBJ2-7; 7 nucleotides line up with TRBD1. Germline lookup yields CDR1 SNHLY and CDR2 FYNNEI. The V gene end was trimmed by 6 bases and the J gene end by 6 bases; junction bases not matched to a gene: 17. This CDR3 region has 16 residues. The CDR3 DNA reads TGTGCCAGCAGGAGACACTCCGGACAGGATGGGCGCGAGCAGTACTTC. Its protein product is CASRRHSGQDGREQYF.

The chain uses TRBV5-4 and TRBJ2-5, with D perhaps matching TRBD2 (6 bases). Germline V gives CDR1 SGHNT, CDR2 YYREEE (reference sequence). The CDR3 spans 13 residues. Trimming cost V 5 bases and J 3 bases, with 11 bases left between them. CDR3 nucleotide sequence: TGTGCCAGCAGATCGGGGGTGGAAGAGACCCAGTACTTC. Its translation: CASRSGVEETQYF.

The rearrangement joins TRBV5-6 to TRBJ2-7, with D possibly matching TRBD2 (6 bases). CDR1 SGHDT and CDR2 YYEEEE come from the germline V gene. This CDR3 contains 13 residues. V was trimmed by 1 base and J by 3 bases, leaving 8 bases between them. The CDR3 nucleotides read TGTGCCAGCAGCTTGAGGCGGGGCTACGAGCAGTACTTC. Its translation: CASSLRRGYEQYF.

V usage is TRBV7-6 and J usage is TRBJ2-7, with 8 positions matching TRBD2. This CDR3 spans 15 amino acids. Looked up from germline, CDR1 is SGHVS and CDR2 is FNYEAQ. V dropped 5 bases and J dropped 0; count of bases not matched to a gene: 6. CDR3 sequence (DNA): TGTGCCAGCAGCCCCGGGGGGGCCTTCTCCTACGAGCAGTACTTC. It yields the protein CASSPGGAFSYEQYF.

The V call is TRBV5-1, the J call TRBJ1-2; D not resolved. The germline V gene encodes CDR1 SGHRS and CDR2 YFSETQ. Trimming left V 4 bases short and J 1 base short, with 23 bases between. There are 18 residues in the CDR3. CDR3 protein: CASSPSTESRLFNYGYTF. CDR3 bases: TGCGCCAGCAGCCCTTCGACGGAGTCCCGACTTTTTAACTATGGCTACACCTTC.

The chain carries TRBV7-2 and TRBJ2-7; 8 bases are shared with TRBD2. Trimming removed 2 bases from V and 4 bases from J; junction bases left unmatched: 4. The V gene's germline CDR1 is SGHTA and CDR2 FQGNSA. CDR3 size: 14 residues. The CDR3 sequence is CASSLIAGIYEQYF. CDR3 coding DNA: TGTGCCAGCAGCTTAATAGCGGGGATATACGAGCAGTACTTC.